These 27 T cell receptor beta chains came from one sample sequenced in a study of glioma-infiltrating T cells. Amplification of TCR alpha and beta CDR3 regions from RNA used iRepertoire nested multiplex PCR. TCRdb independently ran MiXCR on the multiplex PCR reads; one entry per CDR3 protein. The sample records under 200,000 distinct CDR3 sequences, 43% being singletons. Sequencing was carried out using glioma tissue, nonneoplastic brain tissue, or PBMCs (not recorded which). These receptors were collected from a human donor with low-grade glioma or glioblastoma, undergoing nonglioma brain surgery, or in good health (not recorded which).

This clonotype has a handful of counts. Possible read error: a much larger clone is one base away. This sequence joins TRBV20-1 and TRBJ2-3, with D unclear. This CDR3 spans 10 amino acids. Deletions cut 6 bases from V and 11 bases from J, with 12 bases between. CDR1 is DFQATT and CDR2 is SNEGSKA in the germline V gene (reference sequence). The CDR3, as DNA: TGCAGTGCCGGAAGTTATAAGCAGTATTTT. Residues: CSAGSYKQYF.

V gene TRBV18 combines with J gene TRBJ2-1; perhaps TRBD2 as D (6 bases). This CDR3 contains 15 residues. V gave up 4 bases and J gave up 5 bases, with 15 bases separating them. Germline V gene lookup returns CDR1 KGHSH and CDR2 LQKENI. CDR3 DNA sequence: TGTGCCAGCTCACACCGGACTATCGGACACAATGAGCAGTTCTTC. The encoded protein is CASSHRTIGHNEQFF.

V and J are TRBV19 and TRBJ1-5, with D perhaps TRBD1 (6 bases). Trimming removed 5 bases at V and 5 bases at J, with 13 bases between. Germline values: CDR1 LNHDA, CDR2 SQIVND (reference sequence). The CDR3 contains 14 residues. Here the CDR3 DNA reads TGTGCCAGTAGTGCCGCCACAGGGTATCAGCCCCAGCATTTT. The encoded protein is CASSAATGYQPQHF.

This clonotype was counted at least ten times. This chain connects TRBV7-8 to TRBJ2-1, with D perhaps TRBD2 (6 bases). CDR1 SGHVS and CDR2 FQNEAQ come from the germline V gene. Trimming left V 1 base short and J 3 bases short, with 10 bases between. The CDR3 consists of 15 residues. This CDR3 is CASSLDQRVYNEQFF. In DNA form, the CDR3 reads TGTGCCAGCAGCTTAGACCAGCGGGTCTACAATGAGCAGTTCTTC.

The chain links TRBV12-5 to TRBJ1-1, with a possible D match to TRBD1 (6 bases). The CDR3 length is 11 residues. Germline CDR1 LGHNT, CDR2 FRNRAP. Deletions cut 6 bases from V and 8 bases from J, with 10 bases between. The DNA for the CDR3 is TGTGCTAGTGGAGTAGGGGGAGAAGCTTTCTTT. It yields the protein CASGVGGEAFF.

The chain carries TRBV20-1 and TRBJ2-7, with 8 bases that match TRBD2. Germline V gene data show CDR1 as DFQATT and CDR2 as SNEGSKA (reference sequence). This CDR3 is 19 amino acids long. Losses at the gene ends were 0 bases for V and 0 bases for J; bases not matched to a gene: 16. The CDR3 nucleotides are TGCAGTGCTAGAGATCGGACTAGCTGGAGGTTCTCCAGCTCCTACGAGCAGTACTTC. Translation: CSARDRTSWRFSSSYEQYF.

The chain joins TRBV19 to TRBJ1-1, with TRBD1 as a possible D gene (5 bases). Looked up from germline, CDR1 is LNHDA and CDR2 is SQIVND (reference sequence). Trimming pared 3 bases from V and 3 bases from J, leaving 17 bases between. The CDR3 extends over 16 amino acids. The CDR3: CASSIQSGTSHTEAFF. Here the CDR3 DNA reads TGTGCCAGTAGTATTCAATCCGGGACCAGTCACACTGAAGCTTTCTTT.

Many counts were recorded for this clonotype. The chain links TRBV19 to TRBJ2-3; D call uncertain. Trimming shortened V by 3 bases and J by 5 bases, and 9 bases separated the two germline ends. Looked up from germline, CDR1 is LNHDA and CDR2 is SQIVND (reference sequence). CDR3 length: 13 residues. The DNA of the CDR3 is TGTGCCAGTAGTATCGGGCGGCAAGATACGCAGTATTTT. Its protein is CASSIGRQDTQYF. Filled out from reference TRBV19 and TRBJ2-3, the complete variable domain reads DGGITQSPKYLFRKEGQNVTLSCEQNLNHDAMYWYRQDPGQGLRLIYYSQIVNDFQKGDIAEGYSVSREKKESFPLTVTSAQKNPTAFYLCASSIGRQDTQYFGPGTRLTVL.

This clonotype was found many times. The chain employs TRBV6-1 and TRBJ2-2; D ambiguous. Per the germline V gene, CDR1 is MNHNS and CDR2 is SASEGT. The CDR3 totals 14 residues. With 4 bases removed from V and 0 bases from J, the gap between germline ends came to 6 bases. The CDR3 loop is CASSVSANTGELFF. DNA of the CDR3: TGTGCCAGCAGTGTGTCAGCGAACACCGGGGAGCTGTTTTTT.

The chain couples TRBV5-4 to TRBJ2-5; TRBD1 matches 10 bases. Per the germline V gene, CDR1 is SGHNT and CDR2 is YYREEE (reference sequence). The CDR3 consists of 13 residues. The V gene end was trimmed by 6 bases and the J gene end by 5 bases; junction bases not matched to a gene: 4. CDR3 DNA: TGTGCCAGCATTCGGGACAGGGGTGAGACCCAGTACTTC. Its protein product is CASIRDRGETQYF. The full variable domain, its missing parts supplied by reference TRBV5-4 and TRBJ2-5, is ETGVTQSPTHLIKTRGQQVTLRCSSQSGHNTVSWYQQALGQGPQFIFQYYREEENGRGNFPPRFSGLQFPNYSSELNVNALELDDSALYLCASIRDRGETQYFGPGTRLLVL.

Notes on this clonotype: Being one base from a much bigger clone, this may be a read error. The CDR3 DNA follows: TGCAGTGCTAGCTCACTCCGGAGCTCCTACGATGAGCAGTTCTTC. It yields the protein CSASSLRSSYDEQFF. V usage is TRBV20-1 and J usage is TRBJ2-1; D not certain. This CDR3 region has 15 residues. CDR1 and CDR2 from the germline V gene are DFQATT and SNEGSKA (reference sequence).

As to this clonotype: One end of the junction fails to match germline, which may point to a read error. This chain uses TRBV19 with TRBJ1-5; no reliable D call. Germline V CDR1 and CDR2: LNHDA, SQIVND (reference sequence). The CDR3 length is 15 residues. The CDR3 reads CTSRSVPGSNQPQHF. For the CDR3, the DNA is TGTACCAGTAGGTCCGTTCCGGGTAGCAATCAGCCCCAGCATTTT.

For this clonotype: The germline gene is not matched at one end of the junction; a read error may be the cause. The chain employs TRBV2 and TRBJ2-3; TRBD1 agrees at 7 bases. This CDR3 spans 15 amino acids. Germline assignment: CDR1 SNHLY and CDR2 FYNNEI. The CDR3 is CASSEHRQGADTEYF. CDR3 nucleotides: TGTGCCAGCAGTGAGCATAGACAGGGCGCAGATACGGAGTATTTT.

This clonotype was counted ten times or more. The rearrangement uses TRBV2 and TRBJ2-2; no reliable D call. Germline assignment: CDR1 SNHLY and CDR2 FYNNEI. V was clipped by 5 bases and J by 1 base, with 2 bases between them. This CDR3 has 12 amino acids. CDR3 in DNA: TGTGCCAGCAGTCTGAACACCGGGGAGCTGTTTTTT. This sequence encodes CASSLNTGELFF.

The chain recombines TRBV27 with TRBJ2-1, with 9 bases lining up with TRBD1. CDR3 size: 19 residues. Germline V gene data show CDR1 as MNHEY and CDR2 as SMNVEV (reference sequence). V trimming: 6 bases; J trimming: 7 bases; junction bases outside the gene matches: 22. The CDR3 region is CASSQGLSWLGQGRNEQFF. Here the CDR3 DNA reads TGTGCCAGCAGCCAAGGTTTGTCGTGGCTAGGACAGGGGCGAAATGAGCAGTTCTTC.

This clonotype was seen many times. The chain carries TRBV20-1 and TRBJ1-2, with TRBD1 matching 7 bases. Trimming took 5 bases from V and 2 from J; bases not matched to a gene: 2. This CDR3 has 12 residues. Germline lookup yields CDR1 DFQATT and CDR2 SNEGSKA (reference sequence). Written as DNA, the CDR3 is TGCAGTGCTCAACAGGGGAACTATGGCTACACCTTC. Its protein product is CSAQQGNYGYTF.

The chain combines TRBV10-3 with TRBJ2-2, with 10 bases identical to TRBD2. V lost 2 bases, J lost 5 bases, and 8 bases stayed unmatched. The CDR3 loop spans 17 amino acids. Germline CDR1 reads ENHRY; CDR2 reads SYGVKD. The CDR3 sequence is CAISENSGRAGTGELFF. CDR3 nucleotides: TGTGCCATCAGTGAGAACAGCGGGAGGGCCGGGACCGGGGAGCTGTTTTTT.

Regarding this clonotype: A single base separates this from a much larger clone, so it may be a read error. The chain combines TRBV7-2 with TRBJ1-1; tentatively, D is TRBD1 (6 bases). Germline V gene data show CDR1 as SGHTA and CDR2 as FQGNSA. V was trimmed by 1 base and J by 4 bases, leaving 16 bases between them. The CDR3 is made up of 16 amino acids. The DNA for the CDR3 is TGTGCCAGCAGCTTAGAAGCGGGGGGCGGTCTCACTGAAGCTTTCTTT. This codes for CASSLEAGGGLTEAFF.

At least ten counts were recorded for this clonotype. The chain is built from TRBV15 and TRBJ2-7; 7 bases agree with TRBD2. V shed 3 bases, J shed 5 bases, and the junction held 7 bases outside the gene matches. CDR3 length: 14 residues. Per the germline V gene, CDR1 is LNHNV and CDR2 is YYDKDF (reference sequence). The CDR3 bases are TGTGCCACCAGCAGTTTCGCGGGAGCCCACGAGCAGTACTTC. This encodes CATSSFAGAHEQYF.

This clonotype was seen a handful of times. This chain connects TRBV11-1 to TRBJ2-1; TRBD1 matches 9 bases. With V trimmed by 5 bases and J by 0 bases, 5 bases remained unmatched. Germline V lookup: CDR1 SGHAT, CDR2 FQDESV (reference sequence). The CDR3 is 16 residues long. The CDR3 DNA follows: TGTGCCAGCAGCAAAGGACAGGGGAGCTCCTACAATGAGCAGTTCTTC. This sequence encodes CASSKGQGSSYNEQFF. Together with reference TRBV11-1 and TRBJ2-1, the CDR3 gives the full variable domain: EAEVAQSPRYKITEKSQAVAFWCDPISGHATLYWYRQILGQGPELLVQFQDESVVDDSQLPKDRFSAERLKGVDSTLKIQPAELGDSAMYLCASSKGQGSSYNEQFFGPGTRLTVL.

V and J are TRBV6-1 and TRBJ2-7; tentative D call: TRBD1 (6 bases). Per the germline V gene, CDR1 is MNHNS and CDR2 is SASEGT. The CDR3 spans 14 residues. Between the trimmed V and J ends, which lost 7 bases and 3 bases, there was a span of 16 bases. The CDR3 spells CASNLSGTYYEQYF. The CDR3 DNA reads TGTGCCAGCAACTTGTCCGGGACATACTACGAGCAGTACTTC.

The chain is built from TRBV20-1 and TRBJ1-1; D possibly corresponds to TRBD1 (5 bases). The CDR3 is 15 amino acids. CDR1 is DFQATT and CDR2 is SNEGSKA in the germline V gene (reference sequence). Between the trimmed V and J ends, which lost 5 bases and 6 bases, there was a span of 22 bases. In DNA form, the CDR3 reads TGCAGTGCTCTGACTCCAAGGGGAGAATTTCCTGAAGCTTTCTTT. The encoded protein is CSALTPRGEFPEAFF.

In the case of this clonotype: A much larger clone lies one base from this, so it may be a read error. The chain's CDR3 is CASSPGDATDTQYF. The CDR3, as DNA: TGTGCCAGCAGCCCCGGAGACGCCACAGATACGCAGTATTTT. The chain uses TRBV5-4 and TRBJ2-3; D unresolved. Germline V CDR1 and CDR2: SGHNT, YYREEE (reference sequence). V lost 4 bases and J lost 2, with 11 bases in between. CDR3 size: 14 residues.

A word on this clonotype: This could be a read error, since a much larger clone is one nucleotide away. The chain employs TRBV27 and TRBJ2-1; TRBD1 matches 7 bases. The V gene's germline CDR1 is MNHEY and CDR2 SMNVEV (reference sequence). The CDR3 spans 18 residues. Unmatched junction bases numbered 14, after V lost 1 base and J lost 5 bases. The CDR3 loop is CASSLFQLQGQKHNEQFF. The DNA for the CDR3 is TGTGCCAGCAGTTTATTCCAATTACAGGGACAGAAGCACAATGAGCAGTTCTTC.

Only a few counts were recorded for this clonotype. The genes are TRBV19 and TRBJ1-1, with D unclear. V was shortened by 5 bases and J by 2 bases, with 9 bases between the two germline ends. This CDR3 is built from 13 residues. The germline V gene has CDR1 LNHDA and CDR2 SQIVND (reference sequence). The CDR3 region has the DNA TGTGCCAGTAGTTACAGTGATAACACTGAAGCTTTCTTT. Residues: CASSYSDNTEAFF.

The rearrangement joins TRBV29-1 to TRBJ1-3; D gene uncertain. The V and J ends lost 1 base and 4 bases respectively, with 11 bases between them. Looked up from germline, CDR1 is SQVTM and CDR2 is ANQGSEA. The CDR3 is 14 amino acids. The chain's CDR3 is CSVEGNPGGNTIYF. The DNA of the CDR3 is TGCAGCGTTGAAGGTAACCCCGGAGGAAACACCATATATTTT.

This clonotype was recorded many times. The V and J genes are TRBV24-1 and TRBJ1-2; TRBD1 is a possible D gene (5 bases). V was cut by 3 bases and J by 5 bases, with 9 bases left in between. Germline CDR1 reads KGHDR; CDR2 reads SFDVKD. The CDR3 runs 13 residues. In DNA form, the CDR3 reads TGTGCCACCAGTGATCCCGGGACGTATGGCTACACCTTC. It yields the protein CATSDPGTYGYTF.